This entry lists 32 T cell receptor beta chains sequenced from one sample in a study of radiation and T cells in renal cell carcinoma (dated by TCRdb to about 2020). The method behind the library was the immunoSEQ multiplex PCR assay. Not all clones reach the TCRdb copy of this immuneACCESS table, which keeps in-frame sequences only. Checked studies attribute under half of the gap to unresolved V genes and leave the rest unexplained. Within this sample are roughly 130,000 clones, with more than 70% of them counted one time only. The ten top clones hold over 4.5% of the sample. The time point label on this specimen signifies: blood 2 weeks post-SBRT. The treatment or condition label on this specimen signifies: 15 Gy SBRT to primary tumor, nephrectomy 4 weeks later. The starting material was blood, obtained from a patient whose treatment included radiotherapy and nephrectomy. These receptor sequences come from a woman in her 70s with renal cell carcinoma.

This chain links TRBV6-5 with TRBJ1-1; the D gene is possibly TRBD1 (5 bases). The CDR3 has 14 residues. Trimming shortened V by 3 bases and J by 5 bases, and 13 bases separated the two germline ends. The germline CDR1 and CDR2 sequences are MNHEY and SVGAGI. The CDR3 sequence is CASSYSRGGTEAFF. In nucleotides, the CDR3 is TGTGCCAGCAGTTATAGTCGGGGCGGAACTGAAGCTTTCTTT.

The chain is built from TRBV7-8 and TRBJ2-5, with no clear D. Germline V CDR1 and CDR2: SGHVS, FQNEAQ. This CDR3 is built from 10 residues. Trimming took 4 bases from V and 4 from J, leaving 1 base between them. DNA of the CDR3: TGTGCCAGCAGCTCAGAGACCCAGTACTTC. It is translated as CASSSETQYF.

The V and J genes are TRBV19 and TRBJ2-3, with D perhaps assigned TRBD1 or TRBD2 (6 bases each). The CDR3 is 16 amino acids. Per germline, CDR1 LNHDA and CDR2 SQIVND (reference sequence). Trimming pared 7 bases from V and 0 bases from J, leaving 17 bases between. The CDR3 DNA sequence: TGTGCCAGTACCCCCTCCGGGGGCGTTAGCACAGATACGCAGTATTTT. Translating it yields CASTPSGGVSTDTQYF.

The V gene is TRBV4-1, the J gene TRBJ2-1, with D perhaps matching TRBD1 or TRBD2 (6 bases each). The CDR3 contains 15 residues. Germline V lookup: CDR1 MGHRA, CDR2 YSYEKL. Trimming took off 1 base at V and 4 bases at J, with 11 bases between the two ends. CDR3 sequence: CASSQGRGDYNEQFF. The CDR3 DNA is TGCGCCAGCAGCCAAGGTAGGGGGGATTACAATGAGCAGTTCTTC.

The chain uses TRBV29-1 and TRBJ1-2; weak D call: TRBD1 (6 bases). The germline V gene encodes CDR1 SQVTM and CDR2 ANQGSEA. The CDR3 consists of 12 residues. Trimming stripped 4 bases from V and 8 bases from J, with 14 bases between. DNA for the CDR3: TGCAGCGTTGTGGGGGGCGCGGAAGGCTACACCTTC. Protein sequence: CSVVGGAEGYTF.

The gene calls are TRBV30 and TRBJ1-5; D gene ambiguous. There are 13 residues in the CDR3. V lost 3 bases, J lost 0 bases, and 6 bases lay in between. Germline V CDR1 and CDR2: GTSNPN, SVGIG (reference sequence). CDR3 loop: CAWRTDSNQPQHF. DNA for the CDR3: TGTGCCTGGAGAACGGATAGCAATCAGCCCCAGCATTTT.

The chain is built from TRBV6-5 and TRBJ2-2; possibly TRBD1 or TRBD2 for D (5 bases each). The CDR3 has 14 residues. V gave up 6 bases and J gave up 6 bases, with 14 bases separating them. Germline V lookup: CDR1 MNHEY, CDR2 SVGAGI. Here the CDR3 reads CASRTPGGPGELFF. The CDR3 bases are TGTGCCAGCAGAACCCCTGGGGGACCCGGGGAGCTGTTTTTT.

There are a few counts of this clone. The chain recombines TRBV28 with TRBJ1-6; D unresolved. V was cut by 4 bases and J by 4 bases, with 8 bases left in between. This CDR3 region has 14 residues. CDR1 and CDR2 from the germline V gene are MDHEN and SYDVKM. As DNA, the CDR3 is TGTGCCAGCAGTTCCGGACGGTATAATTCACCCCTCCACTTT. Translated: CASSSGRYNSPLHF. Full variable domain (outside the CDR3, taken from reference TRBV28 and TRBJ1-6): DVKVTQSSRYLVKRTGEKVFLECVQDMDHENMFWYRQDPGLGLRLIYFSYDVKMKEKGDIPEGYSVSREKKERFSLILESASTNQTSMYLCASSSGRYNSPLHFGNGTRLTVT.

The CDR3 region is CASSWDRGNTGELFF. The CDR3 DNA is TGTGCCAGCAGCTGGGACAGGGGGAACACCGGGGAGCTGTTTTTT. The chain joins TRBV5-4 to TRBJ2-2, with 10 bases identical to TRBD1. Trimming took 3 bases from V and 1 from J; bases not matched to a gene: 0. The CDR3 is made up of 15 amino acids. Per germline, CDR1 SGHNT and CDR2 YYREEE (reference sequence).

The rearrangement links TRBV13 to TRBJ1-2; D ambiguous. The CDR3 is made up of 15 amino acids. The V gene lost 0 bases and the J gene lost 4 bases, with 12 bases spanning the gap. Germline values: CDR1 PRHDT, CDR2 FYEKMQ (reference sequence). CDR3 coding DNA: TGTGCCAGCAGCTTAGGAGTTCCGGGAGGCTATGGCTACACCTTC. Protein product: CASSLGVPGGYGYTF.

The chain uses TRBV30 and TRBJ2-5; D possibly corresponds to TRBD1 (7 bases). The closer fit of TRBJ2-7 to the DNA end suggests the J call may be wrong. There are 15 residues in the CDR3. CDR1 and CDR2 (germline): GTSNPN, SVGIG (reference sequence). CDR3 coding DNA: TGTGCCTGGAGTGTACTGGCAGGGGGGCCCCACGAGCAGTACTTC. Its protein product is CAWSVLAGGPHEQYF.

As for this clone: The sample has other DNA sequences that encode this CDR3 too. The CDR3 loop reads CASSLAGGRETQYF. CDR3 nucleotides: TGTGCCAGCAGCTTGGCGGGGGGGAGAGAGACCCAGTACTTC. The chain recombines TRBV7-9 with TRBJ2-5; 9 bases line up with TRBD2. The trim removed 3 bases at V and 4 bases at J, leaving 3 bases unmatched. Germline CDR1 and CDR2: SEHNR and FQNEAQ (reference sequence). CDR3 length: 14 amino acids.

This CDR3 is CASSEYGGGSQPQHF. CDR3 DNA: TGTGCCAGCAGTGAATACGGAGGGGGTAGTCAGCCCCAGCATTTT. The rearrangement uses TRBV2 and TRBJ1-5; D is possibly TRBD1 (6 bases). Germline V gene lookup returns CDR1 SNHLY and CDR2 FYNNEI. The V and J ends lost 2 bases and 6 bases respectively, with 14 bases between them. The CDR3 spans 15 residues.

The chain's CDR3 is CASSRDENTEAFF. CDR3 DNA: TGTGCCAGCAGCCGGGACGAAAACACTGAAGCTTTCTTT. The genes are TRBV6-6 and TRBJ1-1; a possible D gene is TRBD1 (5 bases). Germline CDR1 reads MNHNY; CDR2 reads SVGAGI (reference sequence). The CDR3 sequence is 13 residues long. Trimming took 6 bases from V and 2 from J, leaving 10 bases between them.

V usage is TRBV30 and J usage is TRBJ2-3, with D hard to call. Germline CDR1 GTSNPN, CDR2 SVGIG (reference sequence). The CDR3 sequence is 13 residues long. V lost 2 bases and J lost 0, with 6 bases in between. CDR3 amino acids: CAWSPTSTDTQYF. Here the CDR3 DNA reads TGTGCCTGGAGTCCAACTAGCACAGATACGCAGTATTTT.

The V call is TRBV14, the J call TRBJ2-7; D possibly corresponds to TRBD1 (5 bases). Trimming removed 0 bases from V and 2 bases from J, with 8 bases in between. The CDR3 is made up of 14 amino acids. The germline V gene has CDR1 SGHDN and CDR2 FVKESK. DNA of the CDR3: TGTGCCAGCAGCCAAGATTCAGGGACCTACGAGCAGTACTTC. The encoded protein is CASSQDSGTYEQYF.

The chain uses TRBV6-9 and TRBJ1-5; D gene uncertain. The CDR3 is 15 residues long. Trimming cost V 3 bases and J 6 bases, with 15 bases left between them. The germline V gene encodes CDR1 MNHGY and CDR2 SVAAGI. CDR3 DNA: TGTGCCAGCAGTTACTCCGGTGGAGGGATTCAGCCCCAGCATTTT. Its protein is CASSYSGGGIQPQHF.

The V and J genes are TRBV7-9 and TRBJ2-5; D is uncertain. The germline V and J ends were trimmed by 5 bases and 3 bases, with 7 bases remaining between them. Germline V gives CDR1 SEHNR, CDR2 FQNEAQ (reference sequence). This CDR3 has 12 amino acids. The CDR3 DNA reads as TGTGCCAGCAGCCCCTTGAAAGAGACCCAGTACTTC. Translation: CASSPLKETQYF. Together with reference TRBV7-9 and TRBJ2-5, the CDR3 gives the full variable domain: DTGVSQNPRHKITKRGQNVTFRCDPISEHNRLYWYRQTLGQGPEFLTYFQNEAQLEKSRLLSDRFSAERPKGSFSTLEIQRTEQGDSAMYLCASSPLKETQYFGPGTRLLVL.

The rearrangement uses TRBV7-2 and TRBJ2-3; D may correspond to TRBD1 or TRBD2 (5 bases each). Germline assignment: CDR1 SGHTA and CDR2 FQGNSA. This CDR3 is 15 amino acids long. Trimming left V 3 bases short and J 5 bases short, with 15 bases between. The CDR3: CASSFVGAPVDTQYF. The CDR3 region has the DNA TGTGCCAGCAGCTTCGTCGGGGCCCCCGTAGATACGCAGTATTTT.

The chain joins TRBV11-3 to TRBJ2-5, with 11 bases identical to TRBD1. Germline CDR1 reads SGHNT; CDR2 reads YENEEA. V trimming: 5 bases; J trimming: 5 bases; junction bases outside the gene matches: 7. This CDR3 contains 15 residues. The CDR3 DNA follows: TGTGCCAGCAGCCCGGACAGGGGGCGGGTGGAGACCCAGTACTTC. As protein: CASSPDRGRVETQYF.

V and J are TRBV19 and TRBJ2-1; D is unresolved. The germline V gene has CDR1 LNHDA and CDR2 SQIVND (reference sequence). The CDR3 has 16 residues. Trimming shortened V by 7 bases and J by 0 bases, and 16 bases separated the two germline ends. This chain's CDR3 is CASNGGKVRSYNEQFF. The CDR3 DNA sequence: TGTGCCAGTAACGGCGGTAAGGTCCGCTCCTACAATGAGCAGTTCTTC. Looking up the rest from reference TRBV19 and TRBJ2-1 gives the full variable domain: DGGITQSPKYLFRKEGQNVTLSCEQNLNHDAMYWYRQDPGQGLRLIYYSQIVNDFQKGDIAEGYSVSREKKESFPLTVTSAQKNPTAFYLCASNGGKVRSYNEQFFGPGTRLTVL.

The chain uses TRBV28 and TRBJ1-1; D unclear. Germline assignment: CDR1 MDHEN and CDR2 SYDVKM. V lost 6 bases to trimming and J lost 5 bases, with 16 bases between them. CDR3 length: 14 amino acids. The CDR3 region is CASRREIGETEAFF. In DNA form, the CDR3 reads TGTGCCAGCAGACGGGAAATCGGGGAGACTGAAGCTTTCTTT.

This clone has just one count. The chain combines TRBV14 with TRBJ2-3; TRBD2 is a possible D gene (6 bases). The germline gives CDR1 SGHDN, CDR2 FVKESK. The V and J ends lost 1 base and 3 bases respectively, with 11 bases between them. This CDR3 spans 15 amino acids. CDR3 in DNA: TGTGCCAGCAGCCAAGCGGGGGTGGGGACAGATACGCAGTATTTT. Amino acids: CASSQAGVGTDTQYF. The full variable domain, with the rest looked up from reference TRBV14 and TRBJ2-3, is EAGVTQFPSHSVIEKGQTVTLRCDPISGHDNLYWYRRVMGKEIKFLLHFVKESKQDESGMPNNRFLAERTGGTYSTLKVQPAELEDSGVYFCASSQAGVGTDTQYFGPGTRLTVL.

The CDR3 here is CASSLDRNTEAFF. CDR3 coding DNA: TGTGCCAGCAGCTTAGATCGGAACACTGAAGCTTTCTTT. The chain links TRBV11-3 to TRBJ1-1; the D is unclear. CDR1 and CDR2 (germline): SGHNT, YENEEA. Trimming removed 0 bases at V and 1 base at J, with 3 bases between. There are 13 residues in the CDR3.

This clone came up once. This rearrangement joins TRBV6-5 to TRBJ2-1, with 8 positions matching TRBD2. The junction had 9 bases not matched to a gene; V was cut back by 8 bases and J by 9 bases. The germline CDR1 and CDR2 sequences are MNHEY and SVGAGI. The CDR3 extends over 13 amino acids. CDR3 bases: TGTGCCAGCGGCAGCGGGGGCTGGGGTGAGCAGTTCTTC. Translated: CASGSGGWGEQFF.

The chain has TRBV15 and TRBJ2-7; D might be TRBD1 or TRBD2, each matching 5 bases. The CDR3 runs to 14 residues. Trimming pared 5 bases from V and 0 bases from J, leaving 11 bases between. Germline CDR1 is LNHNV and CDR2 is YYDKDF (reference sequence). The CDR3 coding sequence is TGTGCCACCAGCCGGGACGTAACCTCCTACGAGCAGTACTTC. Translating gives CATSRDVTSYEQYF. The full variable domain, with the rest looked up from reference TRBV15 and TRBJ2-7, is DAMVIQNPRYQVTQFGKPVTLSCSQTLNHNVMYWYQQKSSQAPKLLFHYYDKDFNNEADTPDNFQSRRPNTSFCFLDIRSPGLGDTAMYLCATSRDVTSYEQYFGPGTRLTVT.

Relative to its sample, this clone is medium-sized. The rearrangement links TRBV25-1 to TRBJ1-4, with 7 bases lining up with TRBD1. The V gene end was trimmed by 3 bases and the J gene end by 8 bases; junction bases not matched to a gene: 12. Germline CDR1 reads MGHDK; CDR2 reads SYGVNS. The CDR3 has 16 amino acids. CDR3 protein: CASSERGTEGREKLFF. The CDR3 DNA follows: TGTGCCAGCAGTGAGCGAGGGACAGAGGGAAGGGAAAAACTGTTTTTT.

The chain is built from TRBV28 and TRBJ2-4; TRBD1 aligns across 7 bases. In germline, CDR1 is MDHEN, CDR2 SYDVKM. The trim removed 5 bases at V and 4 bases at J, leaving 8 bases unmatched. There are 15 residues in the CDR3. The CDR3 DNA reads TGTGCCAGCAGTCCGACCGGGACAGCAAAAAACATTCAGTACTTC. Translation: CASSPTGTAKNIQYF.

This clone was seen once. The rearrangement uses TRBV5-1 and TRBJ2-1; 8 bases fit TRBD2. The germline gives CDR1 SGHRS, CDR2 YFSETQ. Germline trimming cut 0 bases from V and 7 bases from J; bases unmatched to any gene: 9. The CDR3 spans 16 residues. CDR3 sequence (DNA): TGCGCCAGCAGCTTGGGCGCCGGACTAGCAGGGAATGAGCAGTTCTTC. Amino acid sequence: CASSLGAGLAGNEQFF.

This clone came up once. The rearrangement uses TRBV14 and TRBJ2-7; tentatively, D is TRBD2 (7 bases). Germline-derived CDR1 and CDR2 are SGHDN and FVKESK. V lost 6 bases and J 0 bases, leaving 18 bases between the germline ends. The CDR3 totals 16 residues. The CDR3 bases are TGTGCCAGCAGTAGGGGACGGGGGGCCTTCTCCTACGAGCAGTACTTC. It specifies CASSRGRGAFSYEQYF. The full variable domain, with the rest looked up from reference TRBV14 and TRBJ2-7, is EAGVTQFPSHSVIEKGQTVTLRCDPISGHDNLYWYRRVMGKEIKFLLHFVKESKQDESGMPNNRFLAERTGGTYSTLKVQPAELEDSGVYFCASSRGRGAFSYEQYFGPGTRLTVT.

The CDR3 sequence is CAISLGGHGGELFF. The DNA of the CDR3 is TGTGCCATCAGCCTCGGGGGACATGGCGGGGAGCTGTTTTTT. The rearrangement links TRBV10-3 to TRBJ2-2; possibly TRBD1 or TRBD2 for D (6 bases each). Per germline, CDR1 ENHRY and CDR2 SYGVKD. The CDR3 extends over 14 amino acids. V was cut by 6 bases and J by 7 bases, with 15 bases left in between.

Concerning this clone: Within the sample, other DNA sequences also encode this same CDR3. The J gene is TRBJ1-5, the V gene TRBV14; D is undetermined. This CDR3 is 14 amino acids long. Germline V CDR1 and CDR2: SGHDN, FVKESK. V was cut by 1 base and J by 4 bases, with 8 bases left in between. CDR3 in amino acids: CASSQGGGNQPQHF. Here the CDR3 DNA reads TGTGCCAGCAGCCAAGGAGGAGGGAATCAGCCCCAGCATTTT.